These 7 T cell receptor beta chains came from one sample sequenced in a study of metastatic and nonmetastatic thyroid tumors. All patients were untreated before thyroid surgery. TCRdb reanalyzed the PCR reads via MiXCR. The table shows some 16,000 clones, with more than 20% occurring only once. Sequencing was carried out using tumor tissue. These receptors were obtained from a male donor with papillary thyroid cancer or a benign thyroid nodule (not recorded which). Some clones in this sample may be carry-over from other donors' samples.

The chain has TRBV9 and TRBJ2-1; 8 positions match TRBD2. CDR1 and CDR2 from the germline V gene are SGDLS and YYNGEE. This CDR3 has 15 amino acids. The junction had 13 bases not matched to a gene; V was cut back by 5 bases and J by 9 bases. The CDR3 is CASRSPGLGISEQFF. The CDR3 bases are TGTGCCAGCAGATCACCGGGACTAGGTATAAGTGAGCAGTTCTTC.

The chain is built from TRBV28 and TRBJ2-2, with a weak D call TRBD2 (6 bases). V was shortened by 3 bases and J by 4 bases, with 6 bases between the two germline ends. The CDR3 sequence is 13 residues long. The germline CDR1 and CDR2 sequences are MDHEN and SYDVKM. In DNA, the CDR3 is TGTGCCAGCAGTTTGGGGGGCACCGGGGAGCTGTTTTTT. Protein product: CASSLGGTGELFF. The full variable domain, completed using reference TRBV28 and TRBJ2-2, is DVKVTQSSRYLVKRTGEKVFLECVQDMDHENMFWYRQDPGLGLRLIYFSYDVKMKEKGDIPEGYSVSREKKERFSLILESASTNQTSMYLCASSLGGTGELFFGEGSRLTVL.

This clone is termed medium-sized (0.01 to 0.1%). The genes are TRBV9 and TRBJ2-5; D might be TRBD2 (7 bases). Germline V gene sequence: CDR1 SGDLS, CDR2 YYNGEE. CDR3 length: 14 residues. Trimming left V 6 bases short and J 4 bases short, with 16 bases between. CDR3 sequence reads: CASNFRGGGETQYF. The CDR3 DNA sequence: TGTGCCAGCAATTTTAGGGGAGGGGGAGAGACCCAGTACTTC.

This clone was counted ten times or more. The chain links TRBV15 to TRBJ2-7; perhaps D is TRBD1 or TRBD2 (5 bases each). Per germline, CDR1 LNHNV and CDR2 YYDKDF (reference sequence). V lost 4 bases, J lost 0 bases, and 7 bases lay in between. This CDR3 has 13 amino acids. Here the CDR3 reads CATSTGSSYEQYF. Here the CDR3 DNA reads TGTGCCACCAGCACAGGGAGCTCCTACGAGCAGTACTTC.

About this clone: A much larger clone sits a single nucleotide away, making a read error possible. This sequence joins TRBV29-1 and TRBJ2-7; D gene unclear. V gave up 6 bases and J gave up 5 bases, with 23 bases separating them. This CDR3 comprises 15 residues. Germline-derived CDR1 and CDR2 are SQVTM and ANQGSEA. The chain's CDR3 is CSVPSLGFDSDEQYF. CDR3 coding DNA: TGCAGCGTCCCCTCGCTGGGATTTGATTCGGACGAGCAGTACTTC.

This clone was counted a single time. The rearrangement links TRBV3-1 to TRBJ2-6; the D is unclear. The CDR3 consists of 13 residues. The germline gives CDR1 LGHDT, CDR2 YNNKEL (reference sequence). Trimming stripped 1 base from V and 3 bases from J, with 1 base between. DNA for the CDR3: TGTGCCAGCAGCCAAGGTGGGGCCAACGTCCTGACTTTC. Translated: CASSQGGANVLTF. The complete variable domain, with remaining parts taken from reference TRBV3-1 and TRBJ2-6, reads DTAVSQTPKYLVTQMGNDKSIKCEQNLGHDTMYWYKQDSKKFLKIMFSYNNKELIINETVPNRFSPKSPDKAHLNLHINSLELGDSAVYFCASSQGGANVLTFGAGSRLTVL.

This clone was seen more than once but under ten times. Being one base from a much bigger clone, this may be a read error. This same CDR3 is encoded by further DNA sequences in the sample. The rearrangement uses TRBV6-1 and TRBJ1-3; tentative D call: TRBD1 (5 bases). Germline values: CDR1 MNHNS, CDR2 SASEGT. V gave up 4 bases and J gave up 0 bases, with 13 bases separating them. The CDR3 totals 16 residues. This CDR3 reads CASSVGGPASGNTIYF. The CDR3 bases are TGTGCCAGCAGTGTTGGGGGTCCTGCCTCTGGAAACACCATATATTTT.